This T cell receptor (beta chain) was found in a study of T cells in Graves' hyperthyroidism and ophthalmopathy. As for the study in general: Sampling of peripheral blood happened at initial diagnosis, prior to any treatment.

Remarks on this clonotype: Its cognate antigen is unknown.

V gave up 2 bases and J gave up 0 bases, with 8 bases separating them. Germline V gene sequence: CDR1 SNHLY, CDR2 FYNNEI. The CDR3 sequence is 15 residues long. The study's findings and limits: From stable hyperthyroidism, ophthalmopathy was set apart by a 13 V-J model.

Graves' hyperthyroidism showing no ophthalmopathy progression within 18 months was considered stable. Patients aged 18 to 65 had newly diagnosed hyperthyroidism of under 2 months' duration. Template material for amplifying TCR beta CDR3 regions consisted of RNA transcripts. An initial round of RT-PCR targeting the TCR CDR3 relied on the HTBI primer set. TCRdb used MiXCR to reprocess the multiplex PCR reads, holding one entry per CDR3 protein. The sample lists 300,000 to 400,000 distinct CDR3 sequences, approximately 14% occurring once. The chain carries TRBV2 and TRBJ1-5, with a tentative D call TRBD1 (6 bases). The sample consisted of blood. The clonotype originates from a woman aged 60-75 years with Graves' hyperthyroidism. CDR3 sequence reads: CASSEWGLSNQPQHF. Here the CDR3 DNA reads TGTGCCAGCAGTGAATGGGGGCTTAGCAATCAGCCCCAGCATTTT.